This T cell receptor (beta chain) emerged from a study of blood T cell repertoires in COVID-19. Study context: The United States, Italy and Spain provided the acute and convalescent COVID-19 samples. Sample material is recorded as cDNA or gDNA derived from T cells, B-cell-depleted T cells, or PBMCs.

Trimming stripped 0 bases from V and 7 bases from J, with 13 bases between. The CDR3 runs 14 residues. Germline CDR1 reads SGDLS; CDR2 reads YYNGEE. In the authors' workflow: How many nucleated cells were present was estimated from reference gene primer amplification. Using immunoSEQ multiplex PCR, the repertoire was profiled, and TCRdb retains in-frame clones only, with some absent. V, J and clone size derive from that table, while D and trimming were established from the DNA sequence. The table has about 260,000 clones, around 87% seen once. The clonotype originates from a woman between 45 and 60 years old with acute or convalescent COVID-19. The V and J genes are TRBV9 and TRBJ1-1, with D perhaps matching TRBD1 (5 bases). Sequenced material: peripheral blood. The CDR3 bases are TGTGCCAGCAGCGTAGCTGTCAGGGCAAGTGAAGCTTTCTTT. Amino acids: CASSVAVRASEAFF.